This T cell receptor beta chain was sequenced for a study of vaccination effects on CD4 cells after COVID-19. Study-level information: Post-vaccine sampling occurred a median 72 days after the second dose. Whole-study findings and limits: Missing from the study were early post-infection timepoints, and its convalescent patients were few.

TCRdb's copy holds only in-frame clones and misses some; the assay was immunoSEQ multiplex PCR. The sample has roughly 30,000 clones, more than 65% seen once; the top ten hold approximately 8.7%. In the case of this clone: Its cognate antigen is unknown.

Viral peptide pools were used in the ViraFEST assay to expand antigen-specific CD4+ T cells, and sequencing came afterward. Isolating CD4+ T cells followed around nine days of culture. Each participant was administered two doses of either the BNT162b2 or the mRNA-1273 vaccine. After around 2 million PBMC were placed in each well, they were cultured with around 10 IU/ml IL-2 and 8 to 10 ug/ml peptides. The source of this sequence is a human donor who received a COVID-19 vaccine. Source: CD4+ T cells from PBMCs cultured with HCoV-NL63 spike peptides, taken after COVID-19 vaccination.

This CDR3 reads CASSRGQTRAFF. The CDR3 DNA is TGTGCCAGCAGCAGGGGACAGACGAGGGCTTTCTTT. The rearrangement joins TRBV12-3 or TRBV12-4 to TRBJ1-1, with TRBD1 identical over 7 bases. The trim removed 6 bases at V and 11 bases at J, leaving 9 bases unmatched. CDR3 length: 12 residues.